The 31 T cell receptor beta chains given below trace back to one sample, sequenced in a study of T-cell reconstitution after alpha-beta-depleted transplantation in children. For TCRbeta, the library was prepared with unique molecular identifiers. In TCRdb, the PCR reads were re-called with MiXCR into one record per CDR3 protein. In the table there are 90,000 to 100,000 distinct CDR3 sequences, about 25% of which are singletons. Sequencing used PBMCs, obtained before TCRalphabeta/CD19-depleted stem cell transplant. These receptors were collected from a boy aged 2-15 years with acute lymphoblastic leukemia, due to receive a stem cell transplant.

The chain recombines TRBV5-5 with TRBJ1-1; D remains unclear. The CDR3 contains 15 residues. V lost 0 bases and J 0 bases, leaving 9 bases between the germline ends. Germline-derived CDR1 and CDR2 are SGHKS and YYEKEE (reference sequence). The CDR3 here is CASSLGSLLNTEAFF. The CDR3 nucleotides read TGTGCCAGCAGCTTGGGGAGTCTTCTGAACACTGAAGCTTTCTTT.

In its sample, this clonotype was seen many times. DNA of the CDR3: TGCAGCGTCCAGCGGGGCTCGGTCAATGAGCAGTTCTTC. Translation: CSVQRGSVNEQFF. The chain links TRBV29-1 to TRBJ2-1; 7 bases are a match to TRBD2. Trimming at V came to 6 bases and at J to 6 bases, leaving 8 bases not matched to a gene. Per germline, CDR1 SQVTM and CDR2 ANQGSEA. CDR3 length: 13 amino acids.

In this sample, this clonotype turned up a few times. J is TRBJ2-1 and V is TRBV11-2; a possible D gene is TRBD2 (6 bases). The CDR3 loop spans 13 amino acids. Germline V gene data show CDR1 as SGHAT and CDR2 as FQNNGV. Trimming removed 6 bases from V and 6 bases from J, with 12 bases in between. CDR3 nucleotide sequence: TGTGCCAGCAGAGCGGAGGGGTCCAATGAGCAGTTCTTC. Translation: CASRAEGSNEQFF.

CDR3 amino acids: CSAGGQRLQETQYF. The CDR3 DNA follows: TGCAGTGCTGGCGGGCAGCGGCTCCAAGAGACCCAGTACTTC. This rearrangement joins TRBV20-1 to TRBJ2-5; a weak D match, TRBD2 (5 bases). Trimming took 5 bases from V and 1 from J, leaving 14 bases between them. Germline lookup yields CDR1 DFQATT and CDR2 SNEGSKA (reference sequence). This CDR3 has 14 residues.

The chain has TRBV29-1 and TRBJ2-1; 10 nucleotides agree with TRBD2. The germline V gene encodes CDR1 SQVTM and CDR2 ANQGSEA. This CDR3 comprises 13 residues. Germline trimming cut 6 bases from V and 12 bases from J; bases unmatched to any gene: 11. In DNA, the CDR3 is TGCAGCGTCGTCCTGGCAGCGGGAGGGGGGCAGTTCTTC. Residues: CSVVLAAGGGQFF.

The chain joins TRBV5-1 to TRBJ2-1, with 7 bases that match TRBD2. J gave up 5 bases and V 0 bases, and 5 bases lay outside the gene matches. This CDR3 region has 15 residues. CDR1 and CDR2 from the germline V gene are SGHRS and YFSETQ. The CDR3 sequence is CASSLAPGGDNEQFF. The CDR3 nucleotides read TGCGCCAGCAGCTTGGCCCCGGGAGGCGACAATGAGCAGTTCTTC.

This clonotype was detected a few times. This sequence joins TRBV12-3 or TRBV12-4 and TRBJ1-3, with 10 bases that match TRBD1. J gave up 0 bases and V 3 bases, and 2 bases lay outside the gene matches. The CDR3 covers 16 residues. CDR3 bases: TGTGCCAGCAGTTTTGGGACAGGGGCCTCTGGAAACACCATATATTTT. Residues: CASSFGTGASGNTIYF.

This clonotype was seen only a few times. This chain's CDR3 is CSVPLAPSSYNEQFF. CDR3 in DNA: TGCAGCGTGCCCCTAGCGCCCAGTTCCTACAATGAGCAGTTCTTC. The genes are TRBV29-1 and TRBJ2-1; perhaps TRBD2 as D (6 bases). The germline CDR1 and CDR2 sequences are SQVTM and ANQGSEA. V lost 6 bases, J lost 1 base, and 16 bases lay in between. The CDR3 has 15 amino acids.

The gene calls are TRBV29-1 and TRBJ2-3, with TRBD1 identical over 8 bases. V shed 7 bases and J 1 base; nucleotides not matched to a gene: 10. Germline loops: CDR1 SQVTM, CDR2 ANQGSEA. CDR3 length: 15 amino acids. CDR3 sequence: CSGRQGMLGTDTQYF. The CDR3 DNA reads TGCAGCGGCAGACAGGGGATGTTGGGCACAGATACGCAGTATTTT.

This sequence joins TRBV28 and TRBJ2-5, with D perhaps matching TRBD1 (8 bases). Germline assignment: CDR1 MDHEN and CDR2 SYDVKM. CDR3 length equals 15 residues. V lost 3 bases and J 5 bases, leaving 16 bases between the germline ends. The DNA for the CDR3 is TGTGCCAGCAGTTTTTACAGGGGGAGGGTGGAGACCCAGTACTTC. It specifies CASSFYRGRVETQYF.

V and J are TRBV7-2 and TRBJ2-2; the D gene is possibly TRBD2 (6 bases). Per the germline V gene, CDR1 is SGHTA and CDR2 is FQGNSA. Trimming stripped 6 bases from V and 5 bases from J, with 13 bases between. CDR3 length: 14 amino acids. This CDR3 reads CASSSGGFTGELFF. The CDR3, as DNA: TGTGCCAGCAGTAGCGGAGGGTTTACCGGGGAGCTGTTTTTT. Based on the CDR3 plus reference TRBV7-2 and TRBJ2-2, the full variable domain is GAGVSQSPSNKVTEKGKDVELRCDPISGHTALYWYRQSLGQGLEFLIYFQGNSAPDKSGLPSDRFSAERTGGSVSTLTIQRTQQEDSAVYLCASSSGGFTGELFFGEGSRLTVL.

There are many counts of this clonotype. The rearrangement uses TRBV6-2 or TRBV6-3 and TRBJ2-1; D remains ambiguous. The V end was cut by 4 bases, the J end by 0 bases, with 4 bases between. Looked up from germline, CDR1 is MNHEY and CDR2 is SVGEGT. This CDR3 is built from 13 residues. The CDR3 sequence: CASSLASYNEQFF. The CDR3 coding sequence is TGTGCCAGCAGTTTAGCCTCCTACAATGAGCAGTTCTTC.

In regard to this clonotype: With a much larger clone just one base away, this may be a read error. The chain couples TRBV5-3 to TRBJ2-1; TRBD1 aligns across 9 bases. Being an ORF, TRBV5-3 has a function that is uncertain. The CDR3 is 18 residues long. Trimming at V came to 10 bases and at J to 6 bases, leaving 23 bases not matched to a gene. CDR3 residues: CAGTGGRWGAEGTNEQFF. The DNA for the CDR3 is TGTGCCGGAACAGGGGGCCGGTGGGGAGCGGAGGGAACCAATGAGCAGTTCTTC.

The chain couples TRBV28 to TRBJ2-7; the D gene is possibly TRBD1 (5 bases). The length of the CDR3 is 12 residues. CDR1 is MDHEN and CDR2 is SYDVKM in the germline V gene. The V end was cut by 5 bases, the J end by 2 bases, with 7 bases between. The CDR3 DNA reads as TGTGCCAGCAGTAAGACAGCCTACGAGCAGTACTTC. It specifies CASSKTAYEQYF.

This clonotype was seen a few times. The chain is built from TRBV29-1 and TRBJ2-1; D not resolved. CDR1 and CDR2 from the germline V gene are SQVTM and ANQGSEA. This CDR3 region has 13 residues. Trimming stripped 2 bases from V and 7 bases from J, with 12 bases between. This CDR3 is CSVEPVSGNEQFF. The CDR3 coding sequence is TGCAGCGTTGAACCCGTCTCAGGAAATGAGCAGTTCTTC.

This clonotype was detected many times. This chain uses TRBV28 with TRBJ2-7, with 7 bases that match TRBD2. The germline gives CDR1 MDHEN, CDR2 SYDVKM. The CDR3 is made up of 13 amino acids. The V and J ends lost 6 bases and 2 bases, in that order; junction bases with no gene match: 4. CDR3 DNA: TGTGCCAGCAGATCTAGCGGTGCCTACGAGCAGTACTTC. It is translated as CASRSSGAYEQYF. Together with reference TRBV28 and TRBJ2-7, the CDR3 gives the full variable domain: DVKVTQSSRYLVKRTGEKVFLECVQDMDHENMFWYRQDPGLGLRLIYFSYDVKMKEKGDIPEGYSVSREKKERFSLILESASTNQTSMYLCASRSSGAYEQYFGPGTRLTVT.

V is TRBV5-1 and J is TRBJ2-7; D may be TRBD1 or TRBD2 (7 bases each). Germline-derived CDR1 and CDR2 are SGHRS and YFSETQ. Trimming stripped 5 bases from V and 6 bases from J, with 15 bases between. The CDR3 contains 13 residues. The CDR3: CASSPQGEGEQYF. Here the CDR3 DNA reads TGCGCCAGCAGTCCTCAGGGGGAGGGCGAGCAGTACTTC.

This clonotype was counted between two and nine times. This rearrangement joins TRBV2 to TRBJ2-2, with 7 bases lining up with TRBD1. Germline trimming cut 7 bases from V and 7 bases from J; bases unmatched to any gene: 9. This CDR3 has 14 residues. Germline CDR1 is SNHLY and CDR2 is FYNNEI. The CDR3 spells CASKTGVLSGELFF. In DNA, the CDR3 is TGTGCCAGCAAAACAGGGGTCCTCAGCGGGGAGCTGTTTTTT.

This CDR3 reads CASSPPPATDTQYF. In DNA, the CDR3 is TGTGCCAGCAGTCCCCCCCCGGCCACAGATACGCAGTATTTT. The rearrangement uses TRBV12-3 or TRBV12-4 and TRBJ2-3; D gene unclear. V was cut by 5 bases and J by 2 bases, with 11 bases left in between. The CDR3 sequence is 14 residues long.

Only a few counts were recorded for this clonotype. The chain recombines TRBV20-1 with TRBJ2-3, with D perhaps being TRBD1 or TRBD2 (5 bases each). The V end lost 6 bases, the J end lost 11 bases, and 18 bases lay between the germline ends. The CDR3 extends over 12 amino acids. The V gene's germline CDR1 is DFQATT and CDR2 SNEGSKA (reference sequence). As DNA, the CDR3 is TGCAGTGCACCCGGGACCCCAGAGGGGCAGTATTTT. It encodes CSAPGTPEGQYF.

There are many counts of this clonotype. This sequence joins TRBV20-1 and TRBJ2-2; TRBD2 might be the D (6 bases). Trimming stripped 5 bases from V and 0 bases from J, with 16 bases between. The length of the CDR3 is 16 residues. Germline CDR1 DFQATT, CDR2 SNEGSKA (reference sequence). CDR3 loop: CSASIIGTANTGELFF. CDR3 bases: TGCAGTGCTTCGATCATCGGGACTGCGAACACCGGGGAGCTGTTTTTT.

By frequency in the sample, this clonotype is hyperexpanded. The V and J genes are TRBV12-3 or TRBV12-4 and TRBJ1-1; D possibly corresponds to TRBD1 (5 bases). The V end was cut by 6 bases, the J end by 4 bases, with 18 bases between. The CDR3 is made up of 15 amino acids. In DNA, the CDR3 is TGTGCCAGCAGCCCCGCAGCGGGGGGGACCACTGAAGCTTTCTTT. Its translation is CASSPAAGGTTEAFF.

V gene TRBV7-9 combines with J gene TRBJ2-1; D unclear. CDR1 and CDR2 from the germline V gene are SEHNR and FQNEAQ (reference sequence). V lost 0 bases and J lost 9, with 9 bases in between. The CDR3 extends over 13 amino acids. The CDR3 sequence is CASSLAGRGEQFF. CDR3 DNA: TGTGCCAGCAGCTTAGCGGGCAGAGGTGAGCAGTTCTTC.

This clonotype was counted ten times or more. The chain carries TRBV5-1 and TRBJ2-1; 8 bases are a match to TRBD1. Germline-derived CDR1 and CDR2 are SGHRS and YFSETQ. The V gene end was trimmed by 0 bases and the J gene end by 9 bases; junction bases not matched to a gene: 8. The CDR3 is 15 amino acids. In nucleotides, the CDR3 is TGCGCCAGCAGCTTGGTATCGGGACAGGTTGGTGAGCAGTTCTTC. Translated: CASSLVSGQVGEQFF.

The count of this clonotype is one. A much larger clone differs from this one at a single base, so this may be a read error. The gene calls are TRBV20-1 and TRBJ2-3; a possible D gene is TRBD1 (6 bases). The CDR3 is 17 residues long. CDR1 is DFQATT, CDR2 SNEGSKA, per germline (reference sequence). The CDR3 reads CRASPRRPGARTDTQYF. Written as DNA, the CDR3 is TGCAGAGCTAGTCCCCGTCGTCCAGGGGCCCGGACAGATACGCAGTATTTT.

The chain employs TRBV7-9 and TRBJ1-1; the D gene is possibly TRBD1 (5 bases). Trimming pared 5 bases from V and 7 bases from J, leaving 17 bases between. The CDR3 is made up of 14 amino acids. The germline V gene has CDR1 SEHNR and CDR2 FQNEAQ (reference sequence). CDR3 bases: TGTGCCAGCAGCCCCCACCTTGGCCAGGGTGAAGCTTTCTTT. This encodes CASSPHLGQGEAFF.

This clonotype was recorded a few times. The CDR3 region has the DNA TGCAGTGCTAGAACGGACGCCGTAGGTGGCAATGAGCAGTTCTTC. It encodes CSARTDAVGGNEQFF. The chain uses TRBV20-1 and TRBJ2-1, with D uncertain. The germline V gene has CDR1 DFQATT and CDR2 SNEGSKA (reference sequence). This CDR3 has 15 amino acids. V was trimmed by 2 bases and J by 6 bases, leaving 17 bases between them.

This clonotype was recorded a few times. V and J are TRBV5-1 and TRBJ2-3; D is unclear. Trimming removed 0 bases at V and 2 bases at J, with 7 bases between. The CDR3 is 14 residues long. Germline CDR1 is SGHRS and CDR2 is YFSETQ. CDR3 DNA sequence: TGCGCCAGCAGCTTGGGACATCTCACAGATACGCAGTATTTT. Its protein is CASSLGHLTDTQYF.

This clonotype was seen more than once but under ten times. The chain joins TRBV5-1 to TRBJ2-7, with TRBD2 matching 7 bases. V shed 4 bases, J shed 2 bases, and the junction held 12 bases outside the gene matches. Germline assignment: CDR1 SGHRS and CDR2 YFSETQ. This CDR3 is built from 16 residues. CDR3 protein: CASSRASGGDPYEQYF. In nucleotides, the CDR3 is TGCGCCAGCAGCCGGGCTAGCGGAGGGGATCCCTACGAGCAGTACTTC.

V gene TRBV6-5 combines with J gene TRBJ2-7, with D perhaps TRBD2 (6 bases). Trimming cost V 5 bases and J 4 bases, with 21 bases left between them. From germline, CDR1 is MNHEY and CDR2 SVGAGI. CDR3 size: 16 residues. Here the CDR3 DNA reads TGTGCCAGCAGTACTCACCCCGGGAGAAAACAGTACGAGCAGTACTTC. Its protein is CASSTHPGRKQYEQYF.

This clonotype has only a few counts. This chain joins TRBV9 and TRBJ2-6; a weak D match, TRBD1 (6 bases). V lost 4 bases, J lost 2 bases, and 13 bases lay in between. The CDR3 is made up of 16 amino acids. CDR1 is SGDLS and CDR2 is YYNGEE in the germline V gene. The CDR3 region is CASSLIGGAGANVLTF. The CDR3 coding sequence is TGTGCCAGCAGCCTCATAGGGGGTGCTGGGGCCAACGTCCTGACTTTC. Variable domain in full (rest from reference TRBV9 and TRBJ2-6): DSGVTQTPKHLITATGQRVTLRCSPRSGDLSVYWYQQSLDQGLQFLIQYYNGEERAKGNILERFSAQQFPDLHSELNLSSLELGDSALYFCASSLIGGAGANVLTFGAGSRLTVL.